This is a list of T cell receptor beta chains from one sample in a study of T cells after yellow fever vaccination. In TCRdb, the 5' RACE reads were re-called with MiXCR into one record per CDR3 protein. The sample consists of hundreds of thousands of distinct CDR3 sequences, over 15% of them appearing once. The sample here was PBMCs, taken before the yellow fever booster vaccination. The receptors stem from a man between 18 and 35 years old who received the YFV17D yellow fever vaccine. Each CDR3 is given with its conserved first and last residue. The order of the fields is J gene, clone size, V gene, D gene, CDR3 DNA, CDR3 protein. A D gene is named only where the DNA matches it firmly. Size is omitted from some rows. Given values are once, few, many or a class for expanded clones.

j_gene: TRBJ1-1
abundance: NA
v_gene: TRBV5-1
d_gene: NA
CDR3nt: TGCGCCAGCAGCTTGGGGGGAGGGTGGATGGGCACTGAAGCTCTCTTT
CDR3aa: CASSLGGGWMGTEALF

j_gene: TRBJ2-2
abundance: NA
v_gene: TRBV15
d_gene: NA
CDR3nt: TGTGCCACCAGCAGAGATGGTGCGATCGGGGAGCTGTTTTTT
CDR3aa: CATSRDGAIGELFF

j_gene: TRBJ1-5
abundance: once
v_gene: TRBV6-2/TRBV6-3
d_gene: TRBD1
CDR3nt: TGTGCCAGCAGCCCCTTGGGACAGGGGAGCAATCAGCCCCAGCATTTT
CDR3aa: CASSPLGQGSNQPQHF

j_gene: TRBJ2-3
abundance: NA
v_gene: TRBV5-1
d_gene: NA
CDR3nt: TGCGCCAGCAGCTTGGCCAACCGGGGGCCCGCGGATACGCAGTATTTT
CDR3aa: CASSLANRGPADTQYF

j_gene: TRBJ1-1
abundance: NA
v_gene: TRBV7-7
d_gene: NA
CDR3nt: TGTGCCAGCAGCCCGGGGCCTGGGAACGGGGACACTGAAGCTTTCTTT
CDR3aa: CASSPGPGNGDTEAFF

j_gene: TRBJ1-6
abundance: NA
v_gene: TRBV6-5
d_gene: NA
CDR3nt: TGTGCCAGCAGCTATGACCGGGACGAAGGTTCACCCCTCCACTTT
CDR3aa: CASSYDRDEGSPLHF

j_gene: TRBJ2-3
abundance: many
v_gene: TRBV5-1
d_gene: TRBD2
CDR3nt: TGCGCCAGCAGCTTGACCTTTAGCGGGGGGGCCTCGGATACGCAGTATTTT
CDR3aa: CASSLTFSGGASDTQYF

j_gene: TRBJ1-5
abundance: many
v_gene: TRBV5-1
d_gene: TRBD1
CDR3nt: TGCGCCAGCAGCTTGGTCGACAGGGCTCAGCCCCAGCATTTT
CDR3aa: CASSLVDRAQPQHF

j_gene: TRBJ1-4
abundance: NA
v_gene: TRBV3-1
d_gene: TRBD1
CDR3nt: TGTGCCAGCAGCCATCGCAGGGGGGAGGAAAAACTGTTTTTT
CDR3aa: CASSHRRGEEKLFF

j_gene: TRBJ1-3
abundance: few
v_gene: TRBV12-3/TRBV12-4
d_gene: NA
CDR3nt: TGTGCCAGCAGTTTAGGCCACGGGGGTGGAAACACCATATATTTT
CDR3aa: CASSLGHGGGNTIYF

j_gene: TRBJ2-1
abundance: NA
v_gene: TRBV12-3/TRBV12-4
d_gene: NA
CDR3nt: TGTGCCAGCAGTCAAACTACCGGGACCCCAGGGTTCTTC
CDR3aa: CASSQTTGTPGFF

j_gene: TRBJ1-5
abundance: few
v_gene: TRBV27
d_gene: NA
CDR3nt: TGTGCCAGCAGTTTAAATTCAGGGATGAGCAATCAGCCCCAGCATTTT
CDR3aa: CASSLNSGMSNQPQHF

j_gene: TRBJ1-4
abundance: few
v_gene: TRBV4-3
d_gene: TRBD1
CDR3nt: TGCGCCAGCAGCCATTGCCAACACGGTGTAGGGACAGGGAGTGAAAAACTGTTTTTT
CDR3aa: CASSHCQHGVGTGSEKLFF

j_gene: TRBJ2-2
abundance: few
v_gene: TRBV6-6
d_gene: TRBD1
CDR3nt: TGTGCCAGCAGTTGGACAGGGGCAGTCGGGGAGCTGTTTTTT
CDR3aa: CASSWTGAVGELFF

j_gene: TRBJ2-2
abundance: few
v_gene: TRBV6-5
d_gene: NA
CDR3nt: TGTGCCAGCAGTTACTCGGCTTTTACTCCCACCGGGGAGCTGTTTTTT
CDR3aa: CASSYSAFTPTGELFF

j_gene: TRBJ2-7
abundance: many
v_gene: TRBV12-3/TRBV12-4
d_gene: TRBD2
CDR3nt: TGTGCCAGCAGCCACCCGGGGACGGGGGGGGAATCCTACGAGCAGTACTTC
CDR3aa: CASSHPGTGGESYEQYF

j_gene: TRBJ2-5
abundance: NA
v_gene: TRBV5-1
d_gene: TRBD2
CDR3nt: TGCGCCAGCAGCGTACCCCTCCTAAGCGGGGGGGCCGAGGAGACCCAGTACTTC
CDR3aa: CASSVPLLSGGAEETQYF

j_gene: TRBJ1-1
abundance: many
v_gene: TRBV20-1
d_gene: TRBD1
CDR3nt: TGCAGTGCTAGCCAGGGACAGCCGACTGAAGCTTTCTTT
CDR3aa: CSASQGQPTEAFF

j_gene: TRBJ1-2
abundance: NA
v_gene: TRBV7-2
d_gene: NA
CDR3nt: TGTGCCAGCAGCTTAGCGTGGGGGGGAGGCTATGGCTACACCTTC
CDR3aa: CASSLAWGGGYGYTF

j_gene: TRBJ2-3
abundance: NA
v_gene: TRBV7-9
d_gene: TRBD1
CDR3nt: TGTGCCAGCAGCCCCGGACAGGGGCACTTCACAGATACGCAGTATTTT
CDR3aa: CASSPGQGHFTDTQYF

j_gene: TRBJ1-1
abundance: NA
v_gene: TRBV9
d_gene: NA
CDR3nt: TGTGCCAGCAGCGAAAAGGCAGGGCTAGGGTACACTGAAGCTTTCTTT
CDR3aa: CASSEKAGLGYTEAFF

j_gene: TRBJ2-7
abundance: NA
v_gene: TRBV27
d_gene: TRBD1
CDR3nt: TGTGCCAGCAGTCTCCGGGACAGTCTGAACGAGCAGTACTTC
CDR3aa: CASSLRDSLNEQYF

j_gene: TRBJ1-1
abundance: few
v_gene: TRBV4-3
d_gene: NA
CDR3nt: TGCGCCAGCAGCCAAGGGGGCAGCCCTGAAGCTTTCTTT
CDR3aa: CASSQGGSPEAFF